Below are 19 T cell receptor beta chains sequenced from a single sample in a study of cytomegalovirus exposure and HLA in healthy donors. A multiplex PCR was run with 60 Vbeta primers and 13 Jbeta primers. The table came from immunoSEQ multiplex PCR; TCRdb's copy has only in-frame clones and leaves some out. The sample holds 200,000 to 250,000 clones, 76% seen once. The specimen sequenced was PBMCs. These receptors were collected from a man aged 18 to 35 in good health and CMV-seronegative.

The V call is TRBV6-1, the J call TRBJ2-7, with 8 bases aligning to TRBD2. The CDR3 has 14 amino acids. The J segment lost 3 bases and the V segment lost 6 bases, leaving 7 bases of the junction unmatched. Germline lookup yields CDR1 MNHNS and CDR2 SASEGT. This CDR3 is CASRSGGSFYEQYF. As DNA, the CDR3 is TGTGCCAGCAGGTCGGGGGGGTCTTTCTACGAGCAGTACTTC.

The rearrangement links TRBV30 to TRBJ2-4, with D tentatively TRBD1 (6 bases). V lost 5 bases, J lost 8 bases, and 13 bases lay in between. CDR3 size: 12 residues. Germline V gene lookup returns CDR1 GTSNPN and CDR2 SVGIG (reference sequence). This CDR3 is CAWGPGVDIQYF. In nucleotides, the CDR3 is TGTGCCTGGGGTCCAGGGGTTGACATTCAGTACTTC.

The chain is built from TRBV6-5 and TRBJ2-5; a weak D match, TRBD2 (5 bases). The CDR3 is made up of 12 amino acids. Germline V gene data show CDR1 as MNHEY and CDR2 as SVGAGI. With 4 bases removed from V and 11 bases from J, the gap between germline ends came to 14 bases. The CDR3: CASSLPGTKQYF. The CDR3 DNA is TGTGCCAGCAGTTTACCGGGAACCAAGCAGTACTTC.

The chain joins TRBV6-1 to TRBJ2-1; 9 bases are shared with TRBD1. The J segment lost 8 bases and the V segment lost 6 bases, leaving 11 bases of the junction unmatched. The CDR3 sequence is 15 residues long. Germline lookup yields CDR1 MNHNS and CDR2 SASEGT. The CDR3 loop is CASRHDRGGGYEQFF. The CDR3 region has the DNA TGTGCCAGCAGGCATGACAGGGGGGGCGGGTATGAGCAGTTCTTC.

In DNA form, the CDR3 reads TGTGCCAGCAGTCTAGCAGGGGCGGTGGAGCCCCAGCATTTT. This translates into CASSLAGAVEPQHF. The genes are TRBV27 and TRBJ1-5, with a tentative D call TRBD1 (6 bases). V was clipped by 5 bases and J by 8 bases, with 16 bases between them. Germline CDR1 reads MNHEY; CDR2 reads SMNVEV (reference sequence). The CDR3 spans 14 residues.

The gene calls are TRBV5-4 and TRBJ2-5; 7 positions agree with TRBD2. The CDR3 loop spans 13 amino acids. CDR1 and CDR2 from the germline V gene are SGHNT and YYREEE (reference sequence). V dropped 3 bases and J dropped 6; count of bases not matched to a gene: 5. The CDR3 region has the DNA TGTGCCAGCAGCTGGGAGGGCGGGCAGACCCAGTACTTC. Its protein is CASSWEGGQTQYF.

CDR3 sequence reads: CAWSVLGRGETQYF. For the CDR3, the DNA is TGTGCCTGGAGTGTATTAGGCAGGGGGGAGACCCAGTACTTC. V and J are TRBV30 and TRBJ2-5, with 7 bases that match TRBD1. The germline gives CDR1 GTSNPN, CDR2 SVGIG (reference sequence). V lost 0 bases to trimming and J lost 5 bases; unmatched junction nucleotides: 6. CDR3 length equals 14 residues.

This chain links TRBV7-8 with TRBJ1-1; D remains ambiguous. Trimming stripped 1 base from V and 0 bases from J, with 6 bases between. This CDR3 region has 14 residues. The germline V gene has CDR1 SGHVS and CDR2 FQNEAQ. The CDR3 DNA reads TGTGCCAGCAGCTTAGAGGAGGTGAACACTGAAGCTTTCTTT. This translates into CASSLEEVNTEAFF.

The chain recombines TRBV27 with TRBJ2-1; D is unclear. Looked up from germline, CDR1 is MNHEY and CDR2 is SMNVEV (reference sequence). This CDR3 spans 16 amino acids. V was shortened by 3 bases and J by 9 bases, with 21 bases between the two germline ends. This chain's CDR3 is CASSFRESPPQSEQFF. DNA of the CDR3: TGTGCCAGCAGTTTCCGAGAGTCCCCCCCACAGAGTGAGCAGTTCTTC.

DNA of the CDR3: TGTGCCAGCAGCTTAGTGGGCCGGGACAGGGGGTTCTACAATGAGCAGTTCTTC. Translating it yields CASSLVGRDRGFYNEQFF. The chain joins TRBV7-9 to TRBJ2-1; 11 bases agree with TRBD1. J lost 3 bases, V lost 1 base, and 8 bases had no gene match. The CDR3 runs to 18 residues. Looked up from germline, CDR1 is SEHNR and CDR2 is FQNEAQ (reference sequence).

The V call is TRBV19, the J call TRBJ2-7; 9 nucleotides match TRBD2. Germline loops: CDR1 LNHDA, CDR2 SQIVND (reference sequence). Trimming at V came to 5 bases and at J to 6 bases, leaving 8 bases not matched to a gene. The CDR3 loop spans 14 amino acids. The CDR3 reads CASSHGTSSSEQYF. As DNA, the CDR3 is TGTGCCAGTAGTCACGGGACTAGCTCTTCCGAGCAGTACTTC.

This clone turned up a few times. CDR3 in amino acids: CASSLGGRARHTEAFF. The CDR3 DNA reads as TGCGCCAGCAGCTTGGGAGGGCGGGCTCGGCACACTGAAGCTTTCTTT. The genes are TRBV5-1 and TRBJ1-1; no clear D gene. The V end was cut by 0 bases, the J end by 3 bases, with 15 bases between. The CDR3 contains 16 residues. Germline CDR1 and CDR2: SGHRS and YFSETQ.

The rearrangement joins TRBV27 to TRBJ2-1; TRBD2 matches at 11 bases. CDR1 is MNHEY, CDR2 SMNVEV, per germline (reference sequence). This CDR3 has 15 residues. V gave up 2 bases and J gave up 7 bases; unmatched junction bases: 4. DNA for the CDR3: TGTGCCAGCAGTTTAGGGACTAGCGGAATAAATGAGCAGTTCTTC. Translated, it gives CASSLGTSGINEQFF.

This clone has only a few counts. The chain is built from TRBV10-3 and TRBJ1-1, with 12 nucleotides matching TRBD1. Germline V gives CDR1 ENHRY, CDR2 SYGVKD. J was trimmed by 4 bases and V by 3 bases; bases with no gene match: 6. This CDR3 contains 16 residues. CDR3 nucleotide sequence: TGTGCCATCAGTGAAGGGACAGGGGGCGCCCTCACTGAAGCTTTCTTT. Residues: CAISEGTGGALTEAFF.

A note on this clone: Within the sample, other DNA sequences also encode this same CDR3. V gene TRBV5-1 combines with J gene TRBJ2-3; weak D call: TRBD1 (5 bases). The CDR3 is 16 amino acids. Germline V lookup: CDR1 SGHRS, CDR2 YFSETQ. V lost 0 bases and J 1 base, leaving 12 bases between the germline ends. The CDR3 region is CASSLVGQGGTDTQYF. The CDR3 nucleotides read TGCGCCAGCAGCTTGGTAGGTCAGGGTGGCACAGATACGCAGTATTTT.

This clone came up once. The rearrangement joins TRBV11-2 to TRBJ2-3; 7 bases align to TRBD2. Per germline, CDR1 SGHAT and CDR2 FQNNGV. V was clipped by 4 bases and J by 0 bases; unmatched bases: 10. This CDR3 comprises 17 residues. The CDR3 region has the DNA TGTGCCAGCAGCTCCCGGACTAGGGAGCTGAGCACAGATACGCAGTATTTT. Its translation is CASSSRTRELSTDTQYF.

The gene calls are TRBV30 and TRBJ1-6; D unresolved. Germline V CDR1 and CDR2: GTSNPN, SVGIG (reference sequence). V gave up 3 bases and J gave up 9 bases, with 15 bases separating them. The CDR3 is 14 residues long. This CDR3 reads CAWSSDGFISPLHF. The CDR3 nucleotides read TGTGCCTGGAGCAGCGACGGGTTTATTTCACCCCTCCACTTT.

This chain connects TRBV7-9 to TRBJ1-1; D may be TRBD1 (5 bases). With 6 bases removed from V and 0 bases from J, the gap between germline ends came to 14 bases. The CDR3 consists of 15 residues. The germline CDR1 and CDR2 sequences are SEHNR and FQNEAQ (reference sequence). The CDR3 DNA reads as TGTGCCAGCAGTAGATGGGGCGGTATGAACACTGAAGCTTTCTTT. Its protein is CASSRWGGMNTEAFF.

This chain links TRBV9 with TRBJ2-3; 8 nucleotides match TRBD2. V shed 0 bases and J 3 bases; nucleotides not matched to a gene: 3. The CDR3 totals 15 residues. CDR1 and CDR2 from the germline V gene are SGDLS and YYNGEE. CDR3 DNA: TGTGCCAGCAGCGTAGCGGGAGGGCAAACAGATACGCAGTATTTT. Residues: CASSVAGGQTDTQYF.